This T cell receptor (beta chain) was recorded in a study of T cell repertoires in cytomegalovirus infection. Study information: Well-studied HLA-B-restricted CMV epitopes were used in the study alongside recently identified HLA-C-restricted ones. A matching HLA type, together with CMV infection, was signaled by public TCR beta signatures.

Study-level results: Cumulative public TCR beta family frequency identified carriers of CMV plus the relevant HLA.

In regard to this clonotype: Its antigen is still unknown.

TCRdb recomputed calls from the reads with MiXCR, one row per CDR3 protein. The table records around 710,000 distinct CDR3 sequences, 29% of them present only once. The TCR was taken from a human donor in good health (CMV status not recorded). Some clones in this sample may be carry-over from other donors' samples. The specimen comprised cultured CD8+ T cells from PBMCs, sampled from culture after CMV antigen stimulation.

CDR3 sequence reads: CASSLPREANYGYTF. CDR3 nucleotide sequence: TGTGCCAGCAGCCTCCCGAGAGAAGCTAACTATGGCTACACCTTC. The chain recombines TRBV7-9 with TRBJ1-2; no reliable D call. This CDR3 spans 15 amino acids. CDR1 and CDR2 (germline): SEHNR, FQNEAQ (reference sequence). The germline V and J ends were trimmed by 5 bases and 0 bases, with 13 bases remaining between them.